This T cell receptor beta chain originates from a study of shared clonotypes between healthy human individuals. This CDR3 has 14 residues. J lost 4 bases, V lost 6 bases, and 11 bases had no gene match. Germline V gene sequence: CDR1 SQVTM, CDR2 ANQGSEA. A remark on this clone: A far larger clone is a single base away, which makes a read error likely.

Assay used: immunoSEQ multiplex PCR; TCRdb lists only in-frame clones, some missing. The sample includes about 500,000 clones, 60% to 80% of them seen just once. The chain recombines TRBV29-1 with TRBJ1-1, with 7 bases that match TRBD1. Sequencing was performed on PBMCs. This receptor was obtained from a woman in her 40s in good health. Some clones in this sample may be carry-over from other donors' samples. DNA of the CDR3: TGCAGCGTGGCTAGGGGGCCTGGCGGCACTGAAGCTTTCTTT. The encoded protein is CSVARGPGGTEAFF.